Here is one T cell receptor (beta chain) with its context. These data originate in a study of CD8+CD57+ T cells in acquired aplastic anemia. Study-wide background: The DNA of sorted CD4+ and CD8+ cells averaged about 3 ug.

Genomic DNA, serving as template, underwent TCR beta VDJ and CDR3 profiling. Via MiXCR, TCRdb re-called the reads, giving one row per CDR3 protein. Here the sample spans about 270,000 distinct CDR3 sequences, roughly 80% being singletons. Only patients with CD8+CD57+ cell expansion on flow cytometry were chosen for sequencing. None of the patients had been given any therapy when their blood was sampled. CDR1 LNHDA and CDR2 SQIVND come from the germline V gene (reference sequence). The CDR3 is 16 residues long. V was pared by 1 base and J by 5 bases, with 15 bases between. The receptor was derived from a human donor with aplastic anemia. The material sequenced was sorted CD4+, CD8+, or CD8+CD57+ T cells (not recorded which) from PBMCs. The chain joins TRBV19 to TRBJ2-1, with D possibly TRBD2 on 7 matching bases. The CDR3 is CASSIAGAGDDNEQFF. CDR3 bases: TGTGCCAGTAGTATAGCGGGGGCGGGGGATGACAATGAGCAGTTCTTC.